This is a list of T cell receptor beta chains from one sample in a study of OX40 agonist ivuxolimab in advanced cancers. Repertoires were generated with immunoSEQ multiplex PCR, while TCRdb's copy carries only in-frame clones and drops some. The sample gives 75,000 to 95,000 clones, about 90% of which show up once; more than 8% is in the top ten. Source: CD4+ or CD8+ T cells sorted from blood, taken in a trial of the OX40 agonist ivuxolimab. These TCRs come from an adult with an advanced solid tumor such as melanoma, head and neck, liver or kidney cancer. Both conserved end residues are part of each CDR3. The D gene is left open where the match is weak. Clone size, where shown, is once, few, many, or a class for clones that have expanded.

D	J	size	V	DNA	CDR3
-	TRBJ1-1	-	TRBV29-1	TGCAGCGTTGTGGAGAACACTGAAGCTTTCTTT	CSVVENTEAFF
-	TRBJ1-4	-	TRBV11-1	TGTGCCAGCAGCTCCTACGCCAGGGCGACTAATGAAAAACTGTTTTTT	CASSSYARATNEKLFF
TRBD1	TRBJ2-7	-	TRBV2	TGTGCCAGCAGTCTAATCCGACAGGGGGCGAACGAGCAGTACTTC	CASSLIRQGANEQYF
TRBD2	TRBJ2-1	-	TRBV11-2	TGTGCCAGCAGCTCCGGGACTATGCTCAATGAGCAGTTCTTC	CASSSGTMLNEQFF
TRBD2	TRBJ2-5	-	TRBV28	TGTGCCAGCAGTACTCTAGCGGGAGGTCCCAAATCACCCACCGTAGAGACCCAGTACTTC	CASSTLAGGPKSPTVETQYF
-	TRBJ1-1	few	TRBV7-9	TGTGCCAGCAGCTTCGATATTAACACTGAAGCTTTCTTT	CASSFDINTEAFF
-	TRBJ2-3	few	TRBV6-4	TGTGCCAGCACCCAAAAGAGGTCTAGCAGGCCAGATACGCAGTATTTT	CASTQKRSSRPDTQYF
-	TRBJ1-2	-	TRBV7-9	TGTGCCAGCAGCCCGGGGGAAGGGATCTATGGCTACACCTTC	CASSPGEGIYGYTF
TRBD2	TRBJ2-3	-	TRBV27	TGTGCCAGCAGTCCAGACTCACTAGCGGGTGAGGATACGCAGTATTTT	CASSPDSLAGEDTQYF
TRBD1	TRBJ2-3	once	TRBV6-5	TGTGCCAGCAGCCGAGGACAGGGGTGGGCAGATACGCAGTATTTT	CASSRGQGWADTQYF
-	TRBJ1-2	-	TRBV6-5	TGTGCCACCCAAAGGACCCTTAACTATGGCTACACCTTC	CATQRTLNYGYTF
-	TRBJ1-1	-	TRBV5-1	TGCGCCAGCAGCTTGGGGGTATCTCTGGGTGGCACTGAAGCTTTCTTT	CASSLGVSLGGTEAFF
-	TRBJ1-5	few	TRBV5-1	TGCGCCAGCAGCTTGGTAGGGGAGGGTCAGCCCCAGCATTTT	CASSLVGEGQPQHF
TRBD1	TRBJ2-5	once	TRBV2	TGTGCCACCTCGGACAGGGTAGAGACCCAGTACTTC	CATSDRVETQYF
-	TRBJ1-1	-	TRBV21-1	TGTGCCAGCAATCGGGACAGAGTGTTAATGAACACTGAAGCTTTCTTT	CASNRDRVLMNTEAFF
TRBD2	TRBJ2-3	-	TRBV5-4	TGTGCCAGCAGCCCCGGGGGTAGCGGGGGGGCCGGGAATACGCAGTATTTT	CASSPGGSGGAGNTQYF
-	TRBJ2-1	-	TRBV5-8	TGTGCCAGCAGCTTGGCCGTGTATGAGCAGTTCTTC	CASSLAVYEQFF
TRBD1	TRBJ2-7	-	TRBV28	TGTGCCAGCAGTCCTAACCCCGGGACAGATAACTCCTACGAGCAGTACTTC	CASSPNPGTDNSYEQYF
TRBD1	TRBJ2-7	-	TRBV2	TGTGCCAGCAGTGTTGACAGGGGTCCCTACGAGCAGTACTTC	CASSVDRGPYEQYF
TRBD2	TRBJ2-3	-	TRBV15	TGTGCCACCACGGGCGGGAGTCCAGATACGCAGTATTTT	CATTGGSPDTQYF
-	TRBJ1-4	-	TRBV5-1	TGCGCCAGCAGCTTAGATAGGGAAAAACTGTTTTTT	CASSLDREKLFF
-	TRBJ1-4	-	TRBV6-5	TGTGCCAGCAGTTCCTTCAAGGGGGGTGGTGAAAAACTGTTTTTT	CASSSFKGGGEKLFF
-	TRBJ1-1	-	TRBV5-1	TGCGCCAGCAGCTTGGGGACGGACAACACTGAAGCTTTCTTT	CASSLGTDNTEAFF
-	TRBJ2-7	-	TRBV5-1	TGCGCCAGCAGCATGGACGGGACCTACGAGCAGTACTTC	CASSMDGTYEQYF
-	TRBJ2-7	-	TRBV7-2	TGTGCCAGCAGCTTTAGCTACTCCTACGAGCAGTACTTC	CASSFSYSYEQYF
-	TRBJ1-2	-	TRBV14	TGTGCCAGCAGCCGCCGGGGCGAGATCTATGGCTACACCTTC	CASSRRGEIYGYTF
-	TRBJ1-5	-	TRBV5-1	TGCGCCAGCAGCTTGGGGAACCCCCATCAGCCCCAGCATTTT	CASSLGNPHQPQHF
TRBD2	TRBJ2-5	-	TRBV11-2	TGTGCCAGCAGCTTACGGCTAGCGGGAGTGTACCAAGAGACCCAGTACTTC	CASSLRLAGVYQETQYF
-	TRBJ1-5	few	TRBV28	TGTGCCAGCAGTTTATCTCTAACTAGGCGCAATCAGCCCCAGCATTTT	CASSLSLTRRNQPQHF
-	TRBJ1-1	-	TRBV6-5	TGTGCCACTTACAGGGATCCCATGAACACTGAAGCTTTCTTT	CATYRDPMNTEAFF